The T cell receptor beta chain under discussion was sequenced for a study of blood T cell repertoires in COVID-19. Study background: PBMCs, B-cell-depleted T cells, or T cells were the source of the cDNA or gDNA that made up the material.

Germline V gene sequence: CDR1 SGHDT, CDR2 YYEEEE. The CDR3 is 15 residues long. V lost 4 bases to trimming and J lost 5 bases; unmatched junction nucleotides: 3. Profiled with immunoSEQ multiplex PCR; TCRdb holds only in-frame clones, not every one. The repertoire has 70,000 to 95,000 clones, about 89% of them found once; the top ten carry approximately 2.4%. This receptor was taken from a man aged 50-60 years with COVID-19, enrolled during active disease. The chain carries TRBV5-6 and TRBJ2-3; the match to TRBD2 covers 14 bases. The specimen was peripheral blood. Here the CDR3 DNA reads TGTGCCAGCAGCAGGACTAGCGGGAGGAAAGATACGCAGTATTTT. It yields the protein CASSRTSGRKDTQYF. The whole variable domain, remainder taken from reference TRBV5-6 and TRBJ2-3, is DAGVTQSPTHLIKTRGQQVTLRCSPKSGHDTVSWYQQALGQGPQFIFQYYEEEERQRGNFPDRFSGHQFPNYSSELNVNALLLGDSALYLCASSRTSGRKDTQYFGPGTRLTVL.